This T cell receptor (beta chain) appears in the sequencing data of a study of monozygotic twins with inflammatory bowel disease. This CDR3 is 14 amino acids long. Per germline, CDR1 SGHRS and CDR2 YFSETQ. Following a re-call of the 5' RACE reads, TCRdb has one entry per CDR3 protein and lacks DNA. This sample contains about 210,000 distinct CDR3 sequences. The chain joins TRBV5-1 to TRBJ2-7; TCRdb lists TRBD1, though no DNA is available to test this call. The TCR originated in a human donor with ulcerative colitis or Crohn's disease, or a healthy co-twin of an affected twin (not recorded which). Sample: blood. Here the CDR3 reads CASSHGTGFYEQYF.